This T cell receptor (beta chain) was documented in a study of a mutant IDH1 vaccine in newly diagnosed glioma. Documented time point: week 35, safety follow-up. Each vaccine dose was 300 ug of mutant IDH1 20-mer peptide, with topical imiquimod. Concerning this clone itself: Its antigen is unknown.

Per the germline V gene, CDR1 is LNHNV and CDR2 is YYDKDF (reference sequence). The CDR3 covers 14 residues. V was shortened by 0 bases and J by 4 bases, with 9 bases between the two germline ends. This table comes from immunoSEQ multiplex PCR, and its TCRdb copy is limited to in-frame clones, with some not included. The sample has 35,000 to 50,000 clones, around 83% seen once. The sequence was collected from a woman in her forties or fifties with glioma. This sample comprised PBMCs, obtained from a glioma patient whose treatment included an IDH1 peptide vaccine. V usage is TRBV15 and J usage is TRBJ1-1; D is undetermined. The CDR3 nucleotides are TGTGCCACCAGCAGAGATCTAATGGGCACTGAAGCTTTCTTT. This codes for CATSRDLMGTEAFF.